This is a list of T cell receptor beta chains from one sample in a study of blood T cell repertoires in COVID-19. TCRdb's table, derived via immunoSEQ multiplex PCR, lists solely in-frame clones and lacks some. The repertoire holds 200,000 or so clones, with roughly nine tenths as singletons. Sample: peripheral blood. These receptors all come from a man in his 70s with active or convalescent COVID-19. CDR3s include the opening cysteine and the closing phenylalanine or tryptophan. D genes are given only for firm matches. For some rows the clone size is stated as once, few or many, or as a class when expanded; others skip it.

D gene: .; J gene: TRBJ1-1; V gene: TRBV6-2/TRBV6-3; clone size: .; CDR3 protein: CASSYGGARAFF; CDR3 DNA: TGTGCCAGCAGCTATGGGGGGGCTCGCGCTTTCTTT
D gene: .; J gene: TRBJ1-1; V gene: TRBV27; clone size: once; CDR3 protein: CASSSYRVNTEAFF; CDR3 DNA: TGTGCCAGCAGTTCATACAGGGTGAACACTGAAGCTTTCTTT
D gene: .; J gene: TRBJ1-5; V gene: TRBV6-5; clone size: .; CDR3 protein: CASSRTGNQPQHF; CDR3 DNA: TGTGCCAGCAGTCGAACAGGTAATCAGCCCCAGCATTTT
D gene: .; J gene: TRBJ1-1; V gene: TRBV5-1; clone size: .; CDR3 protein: CASSLYQGLGNTEAFF; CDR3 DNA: TGCGCCAGCAGCTTGTATCAGGGCCTAGGGAACACTGAAGCTTTCTTT
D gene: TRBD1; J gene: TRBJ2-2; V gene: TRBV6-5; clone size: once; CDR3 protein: CASSLSPGTGGELFF; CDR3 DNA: TGTGCCAGCAGCCTTAGTCCCGGGACAGGAGGGGAGCTGTTTTTT
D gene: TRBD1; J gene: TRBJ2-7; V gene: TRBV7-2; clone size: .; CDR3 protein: CASSLQGQGGEQYF; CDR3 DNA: TGTGCCAGCAGCCTACAGGGACAGGGTGGCGAGCAGTACTTC
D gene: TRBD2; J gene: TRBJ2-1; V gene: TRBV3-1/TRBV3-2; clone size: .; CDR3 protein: CASSPLLAGLSSYNEQFF; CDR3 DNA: TGTGCCAGCAGCCCCCTACTAGCGGGCCTTAGCTCCTACAATGAGCAGTTCTTC
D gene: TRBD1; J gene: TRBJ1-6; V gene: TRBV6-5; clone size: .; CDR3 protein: CASTQDRGRSPLHF; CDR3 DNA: TGTGCCAGCACCCAGGACAGGGGTCGTTCACCCCTCCACTTT
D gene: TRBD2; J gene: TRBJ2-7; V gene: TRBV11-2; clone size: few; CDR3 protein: CASSSAGGPYEQYF; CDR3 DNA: TGTGCCAGCAGCTCAGCGGGAGGGCCCTACGAGCAGTACTTC
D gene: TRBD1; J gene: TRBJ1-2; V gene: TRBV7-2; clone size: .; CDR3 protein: CASSLVRGNDYGYTF; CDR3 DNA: TGTGCCAGCAGCTTAGTCAGGGGGAATGACTATGGCTACACCTTC
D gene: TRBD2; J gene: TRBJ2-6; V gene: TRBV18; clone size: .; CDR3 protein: CASSQIRTSGVLGANVLTF; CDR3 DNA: TGTGCCAGCTCACAAATTCGGACTAGCGGGGTCTTGGGGGCCAACGTCCTGACTTTC
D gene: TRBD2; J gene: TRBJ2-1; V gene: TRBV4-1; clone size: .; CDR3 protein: CASSQDRTSAYNEQFF; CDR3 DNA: TGCGCCAGCAGCCAAGATCGGACTAGCGCCTACAATGAGCAGTTCTTC
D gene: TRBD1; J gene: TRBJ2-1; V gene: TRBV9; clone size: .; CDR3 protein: CASSPDRGLYNEQFF; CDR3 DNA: TGTGCCAGCAGCCCCGACAGGGGCCTATACAATGAGCAGTTCTTC
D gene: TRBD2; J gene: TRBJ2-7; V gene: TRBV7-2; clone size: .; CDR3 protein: CASSSVAGPYEQYF; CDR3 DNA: TGTGCCAGCAGCTCCGTAGCGGGTCCCTACGAGCAGTACTTC
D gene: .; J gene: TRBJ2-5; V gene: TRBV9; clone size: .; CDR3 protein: CASSERNQETQYF; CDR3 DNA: TGTGCCAGCAGCGAGCGGAACCAAGAGACCCAGTACTTC